This T cell receptor beta chain was retrieved from a study of vaccination effects on CD4 cells after COVID-19. Across the study: All participants had two doses of either the BNT162b2 or mRNA-1273 vaccine. At 16 days and one week before vaccination, two convalescent patients gave samples.

Assay used: immunoSEQ multiplex PCR; TCRdb lists only in-frame clones, some missing. The sample shows fewer than 90,000 clones, 65% to 85% of them seen only once. Sequencing was preceded by expansion of antigen-specific CD4+ T cells with viral peptide pools in the ViraFEST assay. Scientists isolated CD4+ T cells after an approximately 10-day culture period ended. Infection with SARS-CoV-2 occurred in the person between March and December 2020, and PCR confirmed it. About 2 million PBMC were seeded per well and grown in the presence of approximately 9.5 IU/ml IL-2 and approximately 11 ug/ml peptides. Regarding this clone: Its antigen remains unknown.

This receptor was identified in a human donor who had a prior SARS-CoV-2 infection. The sequencing used CD4+ T cells from PBMCs cultured with HIV peptides, collected before COVID-19 vaccination. Sample subset: HIV-1 Nef peptide pool negative control/reference culture.

CDR3 protein: CASSFLSSGRRYEQYF. The CDR3, as DNA: TGTGCCAGCAGTTTTTTGTCTAGCGGGAGGCGATACGAGCAGTACTTC. This chain connects TRBV27 to TRBJ2-7, with 11 bases aligning to TRBD2. Germline-derived CDR1 and CDR2 are MNHEY and SMNVEV (reference sequence). The CDR3 extends over 16 amino acids. The V segment lost 3 bases and the J segment 4 bases; nucleotides outside the gene matches: 8.